This TCR beta chain was captured by sequencing in a study of T cell clonality in common variable immunodeficiency. Whole-study findings and limits: In common variable immunodeficiency, TCR beta chains reportedly carried fewer deletions and N-nucleotide insertions.

The CVID group had roughly 15 females and some 30 males, mean age roughly 40. Control and CVID samples contributed equal amounts of genomic DNA. The data were produced by immunoSEQ multiplex PCR, yet TCRdb's version contains in-frame clones alone and is incomplete. The table lists roughly 30,000 clones, with no singletons. Comments on this clone: What it recognizes is unknown.

The sequencing input was peripheral blood mononuclear cells. The receptor was derived from a human donor with common variable immunodeficiency.

CDR3 region: CASSLGTTDQPQHF. CDR3 bases read: TGTGCCAGCAGCTTGGGGACAACCGATCAGCCC. J is TRBJ1-5 and V is TRBV5-6; possibly TRBD1 for D (5 bases). Read data end 3 residues before the CDR3 end; the end is taken from the germline J gene. The CDR3 is 14 amino acids. The germline V gene encodes CDR1 SGHDT and CDR2 YYEEEE. The V gene lost 0 bases and the J gene lost 5 bases, with 9 bases spanning the gap.